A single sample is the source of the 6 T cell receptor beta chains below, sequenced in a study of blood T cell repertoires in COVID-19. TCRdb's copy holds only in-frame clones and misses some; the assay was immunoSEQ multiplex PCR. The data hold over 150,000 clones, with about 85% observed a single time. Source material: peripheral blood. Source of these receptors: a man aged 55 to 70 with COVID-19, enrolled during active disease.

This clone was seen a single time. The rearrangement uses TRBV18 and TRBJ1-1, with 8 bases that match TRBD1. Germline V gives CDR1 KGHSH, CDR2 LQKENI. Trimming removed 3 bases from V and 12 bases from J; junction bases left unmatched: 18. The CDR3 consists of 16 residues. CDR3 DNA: TGTGCCAGCTCACCCCAGGGGGGACAGGATAGCACTGAGACTTTCTTT. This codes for CASSPQGGQDSTETFF.

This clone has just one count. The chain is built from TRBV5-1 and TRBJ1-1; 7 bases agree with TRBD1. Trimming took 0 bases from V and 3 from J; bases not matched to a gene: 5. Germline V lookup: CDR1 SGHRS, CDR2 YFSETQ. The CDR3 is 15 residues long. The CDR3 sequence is CASSLVQGRYTEAFF. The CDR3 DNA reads TGCGCCAGCAGCTTGGTACAGGGGCGATACACTGAAGCTTTCTTT.

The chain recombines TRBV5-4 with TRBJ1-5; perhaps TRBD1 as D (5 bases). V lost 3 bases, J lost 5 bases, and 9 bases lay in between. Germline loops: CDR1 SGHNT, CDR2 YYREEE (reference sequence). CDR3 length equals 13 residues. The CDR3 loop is CASSSWGDQPQHF. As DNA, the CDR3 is TGTGCCAGCAGCTCCTGGGGGGATCAGCCCCAGCATTTT.

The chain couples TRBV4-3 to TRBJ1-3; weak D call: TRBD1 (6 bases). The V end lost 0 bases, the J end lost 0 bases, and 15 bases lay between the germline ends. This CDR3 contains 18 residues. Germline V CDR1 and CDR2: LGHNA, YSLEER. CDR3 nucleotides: TGCGCCAGCAGCCAAGACCGGGGGGGCAGGTACTCTGGAAACACCATATATTTT. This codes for CASSQDRGGRYSGNTIYF.

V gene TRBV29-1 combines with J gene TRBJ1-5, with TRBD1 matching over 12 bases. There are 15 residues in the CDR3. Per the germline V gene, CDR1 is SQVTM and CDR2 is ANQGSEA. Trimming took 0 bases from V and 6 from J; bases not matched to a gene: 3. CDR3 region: CSVEEAGQGAQPQHF. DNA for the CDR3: TGCAGCGTTGAAGAGGCGGGACAGGGGGCTCAGCCCCAGCATTTT.

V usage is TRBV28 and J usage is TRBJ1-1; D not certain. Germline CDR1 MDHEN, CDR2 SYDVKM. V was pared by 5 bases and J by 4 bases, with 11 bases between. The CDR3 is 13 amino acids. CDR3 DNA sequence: TGTGCCAGCAGTCCCCCAGGTGCCACTGAAGCTTTCTTT. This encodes CASSPPGATEAFF.